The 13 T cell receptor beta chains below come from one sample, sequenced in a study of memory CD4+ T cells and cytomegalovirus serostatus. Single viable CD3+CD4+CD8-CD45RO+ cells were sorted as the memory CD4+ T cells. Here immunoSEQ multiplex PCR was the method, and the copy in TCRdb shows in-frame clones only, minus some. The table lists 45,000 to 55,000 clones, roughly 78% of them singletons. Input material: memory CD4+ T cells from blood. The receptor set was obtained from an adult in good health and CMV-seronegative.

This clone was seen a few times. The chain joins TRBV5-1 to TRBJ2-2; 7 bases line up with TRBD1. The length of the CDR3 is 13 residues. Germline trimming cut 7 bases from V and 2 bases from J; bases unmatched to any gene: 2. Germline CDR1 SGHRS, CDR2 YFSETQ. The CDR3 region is CASGTANTGELFF. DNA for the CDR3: TGCGCCAGCGGGACAGCAAACACCGGGGAGCTGTTTTTT.

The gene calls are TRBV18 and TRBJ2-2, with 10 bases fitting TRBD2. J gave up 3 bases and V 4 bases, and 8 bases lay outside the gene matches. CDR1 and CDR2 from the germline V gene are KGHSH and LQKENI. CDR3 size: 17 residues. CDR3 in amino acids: CASSLPSGSEDTGELFF. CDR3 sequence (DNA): TGTGCCAGCTCACTACCTAGCGGGAGTGAGGACACCGGGGAGCTGTTTTTT. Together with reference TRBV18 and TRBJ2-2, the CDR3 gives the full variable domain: NAGVMQNPRHLVRRRGQEARLRCSPMKGHSHVYWYRQLPEEGLKFMVYLQKENIIDESGMPKERFSAEFPKEGPSILRIQQVVRGDSAAYFCASSLPSGSEDTGELFFGEGSRLTVL.

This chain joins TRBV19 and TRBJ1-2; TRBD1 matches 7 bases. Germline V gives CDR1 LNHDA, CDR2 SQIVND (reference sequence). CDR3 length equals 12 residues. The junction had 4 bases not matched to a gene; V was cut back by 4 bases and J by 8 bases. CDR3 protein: CASSTLQGGYTF. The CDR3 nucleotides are TGTGCCAGTAGTACATTACAGGGGGGCTACACCTTC.

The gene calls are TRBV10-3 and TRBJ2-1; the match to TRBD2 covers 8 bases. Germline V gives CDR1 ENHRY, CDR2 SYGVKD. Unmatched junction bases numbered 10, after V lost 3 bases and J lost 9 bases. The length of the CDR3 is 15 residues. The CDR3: CAISERDSAGGEQFF. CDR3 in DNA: TGTGCCATCAGTGAACGGGACTCGGCGGGGGGTGAGCAGTTCTTC.

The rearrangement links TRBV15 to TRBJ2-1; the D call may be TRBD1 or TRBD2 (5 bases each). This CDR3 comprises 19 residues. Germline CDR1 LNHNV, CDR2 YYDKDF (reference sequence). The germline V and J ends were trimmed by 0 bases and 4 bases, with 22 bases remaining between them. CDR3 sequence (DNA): TGTGCCACCAGCAGAGATCTGCCCTCTGGTGGGGGTGGGTACAATGAGCAGTTCTTC. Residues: CATSRDLPSGGGGYNEQFF.

Here the CDR3 reads CASSGASGTGELFF. DNA for the CDR3: TGTGCCAGCAGCGGAGCATCGGGCACCGGGGAGCTGTTTTTT. This chain connects TRBV9 to TRBJ2-2; unclear D gene. Trimming stripped 3 bases from V and 4 bases from J, with 10 bases between. This CDR3 comprises 14 residues. In germline, CDR1 is SGDLS, CDR2 YYNGEE.

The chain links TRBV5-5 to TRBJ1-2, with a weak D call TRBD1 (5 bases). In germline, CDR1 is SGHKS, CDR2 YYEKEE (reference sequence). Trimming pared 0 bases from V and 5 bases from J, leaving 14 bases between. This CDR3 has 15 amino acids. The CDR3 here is CASSLEAGKGYGYTF. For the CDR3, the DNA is TGTGCCAGCAGCTTGGAGGCAGGGAAGGGTTATGGCTACACCTTC.

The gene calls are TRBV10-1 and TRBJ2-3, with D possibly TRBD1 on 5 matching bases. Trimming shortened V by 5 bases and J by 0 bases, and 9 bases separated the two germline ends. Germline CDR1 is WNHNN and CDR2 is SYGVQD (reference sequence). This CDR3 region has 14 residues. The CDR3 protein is CASSWGPSTDTQYF. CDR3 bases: TGCGCCAGCAGTTGGGGCCCAAGCACAGATACGCAGTATTTT.

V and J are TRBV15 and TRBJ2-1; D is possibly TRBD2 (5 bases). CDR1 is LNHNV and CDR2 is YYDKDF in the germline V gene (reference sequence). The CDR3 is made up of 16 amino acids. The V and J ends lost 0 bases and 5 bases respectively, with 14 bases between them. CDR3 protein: CATSREADRRDNEQFF. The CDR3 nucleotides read TGTGCCACCAGCAGAGAAGCGGACCGGCGGGACAATGAGCAGTTCTTC. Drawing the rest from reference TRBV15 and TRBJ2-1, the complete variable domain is DAMVIQNPRYQVTQFGKPVTLSCSQTLNHNVMYWYQQKSSQAPKLLFHYYDKDFNNEADTPDNFQSRRPNTSFCFLDIRSPGLGDTAMYLCATSREADRRDNEQFFGPGTRLTVL.

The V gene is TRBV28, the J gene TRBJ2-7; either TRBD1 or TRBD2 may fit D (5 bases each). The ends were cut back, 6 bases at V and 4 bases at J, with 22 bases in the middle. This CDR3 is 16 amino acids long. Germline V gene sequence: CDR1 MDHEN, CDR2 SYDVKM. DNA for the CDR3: TGTGCCAGCAGCTCCCCCCGGGGCTCGGGGCATTACGAGCAGTACTTC. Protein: CASSSPRGSGHYEQYF.

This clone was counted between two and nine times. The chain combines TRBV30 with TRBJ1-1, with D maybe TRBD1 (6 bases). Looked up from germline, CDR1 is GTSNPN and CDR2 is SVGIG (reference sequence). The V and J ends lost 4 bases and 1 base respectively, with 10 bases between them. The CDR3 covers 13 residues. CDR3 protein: CAWTGDTNTEAFF. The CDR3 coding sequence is TGTGCCTGGACCGGGGACACGAACACTGAAGCTTTCTTT.

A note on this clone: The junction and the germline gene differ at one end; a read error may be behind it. CDR3 coding DNA: TGTACCAGCAGCTTGGCCCGCGGGGCCACAGATACGCAGTATTTT. As protein: CTSSLARGATDTQYF. The gene calls are TRBV5-4 and TRBJ2-3; D is possibly TRBD2 (6 bases). This CDR3 comprises 15 residues. The germline V gene has CDR1 SGHNT and CDR2 YYREEE (reference sequence). Full variable domain (outside the CDR3, taken from reference TRBV5-4 and TRBJ2-3): ETGVTQSPTHLIKTRGQQVTLRCSSQSGHNTVSWYQQALGQGPQFIFQYYREEENGRGNFPPRFSGLQFPNYSSELNVNALELDDSALYLCTSSLARGATDTQYFGPGTRLTVL.

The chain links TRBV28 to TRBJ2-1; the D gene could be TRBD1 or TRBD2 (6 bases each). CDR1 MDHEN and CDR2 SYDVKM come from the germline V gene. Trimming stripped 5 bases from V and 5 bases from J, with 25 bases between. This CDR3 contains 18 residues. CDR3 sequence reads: CASSPSPSARHRDNEQFF. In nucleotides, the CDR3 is TGTGCCAGCAGTCCATCGCCTAGCGCCCGCCACAGGGACAATGAGCAGTTCTTC.